The 16 T cell receptor beta chains below come from one sample, sequenced in a study of long-term antiretroviral therapy in people with HIV. At the survey level, the v3.0 immunoSEQ assay was run. The protocol was immunoSEQ multiplex PCR, while the TCRdb copy is restricted to in-frame clones and leaves out a portion. The profile shows over 25,000 clones, about nine tenths of them singletons. The sequencing here drew on unsorted PBMCs, taken 3.2 years before starting antiretroviral therapy. These receptors were taken from a man in his fifties with HIV.

The chain combines TRBV27 with TRBJ2-7, with D possibly TRBD2 on 5 matching bases. From germline, CDR1 is MNHEY and CDR2 SMNVEV (reference sequence). Trimming stripped 6 bases from V and 2 bases from J, with 23 bases between. The CDR3 covers 17 residues. CDR3 bases: TGTGCCAGCAGGGAATTAGCGTCCGGACTCCTAACCTACGAGCAGTACTTC. It translates to CASRELASGLLTYEQYF.

V gene TRBV5-4 combines with J gene TRBJ2-5, with D maybe TRBD2 (5 bases). The CDR3 is made up of 13 amino acids. The germline V and J ends were trimmed by 4 bases and 4 bases, with 11 bases remaining between them. From germline, CDR1 is SGHNT and CDR2 YYREEE (reference sequence). CDR3 residues: CASSQRTVETQYF. In DNA form, the CDR3 reads TGTGCCAGCAGCCAGCGGACGGTAGAGACCCAGTACTTC. Based on the CDR3 plus reference TRBV5-4 and TRBJ2-5, the full variable domain is ETGVTQSPTHLIKTRGQQVTLRCSSQSGHNTVSWYQQALGQGPQFIFQYYREEENGRGNFPPRFSGLQFPNYSSELNVNALELDDSALYLCASSQRTVETQYFGPGTRLLVL.

The chain employs TRBV6-1 and TRBJ2-7, with D perhaps assigned TRBD1 or TRBD2 (6 bases each). V lost 8 bases, J lost 1 base, and 12 bases lay in between. Germline V gene data show CDR1 as MNHNS and CDR2 as SASEGT. This CDR3 is built from 13 residues. The CDR3 region has the DNA TGTGCCAGCTCGGGGGCGATATCCTACGAGCAGTACTTC. It encodes CASSGAISYEQYF.

The chain is built from TRBV10-3 and TRBJ2-7; D remains unclear. This CDR3 has 15 residues. Per the germline V gene, CDR1 is ENHRY and CDR2 is SYGVKD. The V end was cut by 4 bases, the J end by 3 bases, with 16 bases between. Here the CDR3 DNA reads TGTGCCATCAGTGGGACGGCGGCCCGGAACTACGAGCAGTACTTC. It is translated as CAISGTAARNYEQYF.

The chain recombines TRBV29-1 with TRBJ1-5, with D possibly TRBD1 on 5 matching bases. This CDR3 has 12 residues. Germline V gene data show CDR1 as SQVTM and CDR2 as ANQGSEA. Trimming left V 6 bases short and J 0 bases short, with 6 bases between. CDR3 protein: CSVQGSNQPQHF. The CDR3 nucleotides are TGCAGCGTGCAGGGTAGCAATCAGCCCCAGCATTTT. Full variable domain (missing parts from reference TRBV29-1 and TRBJ1-5): SAVISQKPSRDICQRGTSLTIQCQVDSQVTMMFWYRQQPGQSLTLIATANQGSEATYESGFVIDKFPISRPNLTFSTLTVSNMSPEDSSIYLCSVQGSNQPQHFGDGTRLSIL.

The V and J genes are TRBV5-5 and TRBJ1-2; D perhaps matches TRBD1 (5 bases). Germline V gives CDR1 SGHKS, CDR2 YYEKEE (reference sequence). Trimming pared 4 bases from V and 8 bases from J, leaving 18 bases between. This CDR3 region has 14 residues. The CDR3 region has the DNA TGTGCCAGCAGCCGCGCCCGGGACGAGAGGGGCTACACCTTC. It encodes CASSRARDERGYTF. Variable domain in full (rest from reference TRBV5-5 and TRBJ1-2): DAGVTQSPTHLIKTRGQQVTLRCSPISGHKSVSWYQQVLGQGPQFIFQYYEKEERGRGNFPDRFSARQFPNYSSELNVNALLLGDSALYLCASSRARDERGYTFGSGTRLTVV.

The chain carries TRBV5-4 and TRBJ1-2; the D is unclear. CDR3 size: 15 residues. Germline CDR1 SGHNT, CDR2 YYREEE (reference sequence). Trimming took 4 bases from V and 4 from J, leaving 17 bases between them. CDR3 amino acids: CASSLSLTDSYGYTF. The CDR3 DNA follows: TGTGCCAGCAGCCTGTCCCTTACAGATAGCTATGGCTACACCTTC.

This sequence joins TRBV6-5 and TRBJ2-7, with D hard to call. The V and J ends lost 3 bases and 7 bases respectively, with 19 bases between them. In germline, CDR1 is MNHEY, CDR2 SVGAGI. CDR3 length: 15 amino acids. The CDR3 DNA is TGTGCCAGCAGTTATCAAGGACCGACAAAGAGGGAGCAGTACTTC. This codes for CASSYQGPTKREQYF.

V and J are TRBV5-4 and TRBJ1-1; 8 bases match TRBD1. V dropped 6 bases and J dropped 1; count of bases not matched to a gene: 8. The CDR3 is 15 residues long. Germline V lookup: CDR1 SGHNT, CDR2 YYREEE (reference sequence). The CDR3 DNA follows: TGTGCCAGCACCAGGACAGGGAGGTCGAACACTGAAGCTTTCTTT. Protein product: CASTRTGRSNTEAFF.

This clone has only one observation. The genes are TRBV6-1 and TRBJ1-3, with D unclear. Germline-derived CDR1 and CDR2 are MNHNS and SASEGT. The CDR3 runs to 15 residues. V was shortened by 2 bases and J by 0 bases, with 8 bases between the two germline ends. DNA for the CDR3: TGTGCCAGCAGTGAAAGGCCCTACTCTGGAAACACCATATATTTT. Translating gives CASSERPYSGNTIYF.

The V gene is TRBV29-1, the J gene TRBJ1-4, with 8 nucleotides matching TRBD1. The CDR3 covers 14 residues. J gave up 3 bases and V 5 bases, and 5 bases lay outside the gene matches. The germline gives CDR1 SQVTM, CDR2 ANQGSEA. CDR3 sequence reads: CSVQRTGSNEKLFF. CDR3 in DNA: TGCAGCGTTCAACGGACAGGGTCTAATGAAAAACTGTTTTTT. Supplemented by reference TRBV29-1 and TRBJ1-4, the full variable domain reads SAVISQKPSRDICQRGTSLTIQCQVDSQVTMMFWYRQQPGQSLTLIATANQGSEATYESGFVIDKFPISRPNLTFSTLTVSNMSPEDSSIYLCSVQRTGSNEKLFFGSGTQLSVL.

The chain employs TRBV27 and TRBJ2-7; a possible D gene is TRBD1 (6 bases). This CDR3 is 14 amino acids long. The V end was cut by 8 bases, the J end by 5 bases, with 19 bases between. CDR1 is MNHEY, CDR2 SMNVEV, per germline (reference sequence). The CDR3: CASGGQGLRNEQYF. Here the CDR3 DNA reads TGTGCCAGCGGAGGTCAGGGGCTGAGGAACGAGCAGTACTTC.

The V gene is TRBV18, the J gene TRBJ1-3; D is perhaps TRBD1 (6 bases). Germline V gene lookup returns CDR1 KGHSH and CDR2 LQKENI. Trimming cost V 3 bases and J 4 bases, with 19 bases left between them. This CDR3 has 17 amino acids. The DNA for the CDR3 is TGTGCCAGCTCACCGGTTCAACAGGGTTTTGTGGGAAACACCATATATTTT. It encodes CASSPVQQGFVGNTIYF.

In this sample, this clone turned up once. J is TRBJ2-7 and V is TRBV10-2; TRBD1 is a possible D gene (6 bases). V was shortened by 8 bases and J by 3 bases, with 20 bases between the two germline ends. This CDR3 is built from 15 residues. The germline V gene has CDR1 WSHSY and CDR2 SAAADI. The CDR3 coding sequence is TGCGCCAGCCGCGAATGGGACACCCACCACTACGAGCAGTACTTC. Translated: CASREWDTHHYEQYF.

This clone was observed a few times. The chain uses TRBV5-6 and TRBJ2-7, with a tentative D call TRBD2 (6 bases). The V gene's germline CDR1 is SGHDT and CDR2 YYEEEE. CDR3 length equals 14 residues. Trimming removed 3 bases at V and 1 base at J, with 11 bases between. This chain's CDR3 is CASSSTGGSYEQYF. The CDR3 DNA is TGTGCCAGCAGCTCCACCGGGGGATCCTACGAGCAGTACTTC.

As for this clone: The junction differs from germline at one of its ends, possibly a read error. The V gene is TRBV11-2, the J gene TRBJ2-2; 11 nucleotides match TRBD2. The CDR3 has 17 amino acids. Germline CDR1 is SGHAT and CDR2 is FQNNGV. The CDR3 is CASSSKLGLAETGELLF. CDR3 in DNA: TGTGCCAGCAGCTCCAAGTTGGGACTAGCGGAGACCGGGGAGCTGCTTTTT.